Shown below are 29 T cell receptor beta chains from a single sample sequenced in a study of blood T cell repertoires in COVID-19 (dated by TCRdb to 2019 to 2021). Receptors were amplified or captured by the immunoSEQ multiplex PCR assay. TCRdb carries this immuneACCESS record with in-frame sequences only. Its versions omit some clonotypes, under half of them owing to an unresolved V gene in the studies checked, with the rest unexplained. The sample records about 210,000 clones, around four fifths of which are singletons. The top ten clonotypes cover 7.5% to 9% of the sample. Source material: peripheral blood. These receptors all stem from a woman aged 50 to 65 with acute or convalescent COVID-19.

This chain connects TRBV5-1 to TRBJ2-7; TRBD2 aligns across 7 bases. The germline CDR1 and CDR2 sequences are SGHRS and YFSETQ. CDR3 length: 15 amino acids. The V gene end was trimmed by 5 bases and the J gene end by 0 bases; junction bases not matched to a gene: 8. The CDR3, as DNA: TGCGCCAGCAGGGTGGGGACTACCGTCTCCTACGAGCAGTACTTC. Translated, it gives CASRVGTTVSYEQYF.

The V and J genes are TRBV11-2 and TRBJ1-1; 7 nucleotides agree with TRBD1. Germline CDR1 SGHAT, CDR2 FQNNGV. The CDR3 totals 16 residues. V lost 4 bases, J lost 1 base, and 9 bases stayed unmatched. Here the CDR3 reads CASSSGQGDKNTEAFF. In nucleotides, the CDR3 is TGTGCCAGCAGCTCCGGCCAGGGGGACAAGAACACTGAAGCTTTCTTT.

This chain links TRBV19 with TRBJ1-1, with D maybe TRBD1 (5 bases). V was trimmed by 5 bases and J by 6 bases, leaving 19 bases between them. CDR3 length: 15 amino acids. Germline CDR1 and CDR2: LNHDA and SQIVND (reference sequence). The CDR3 coding sequence is TGTGCCAGTAGTCCCCGGCCCTCCGGGGGGTCTGAAGCTTTCTTT. Its translation: CASSPRPSGGSEAFF. The full variable domain, rest sourced from reference TRBV19 and TRBJ1-1, is DGGITQSPKYLFRKEGQNVTLSCEQNLNHDAMYWYRQDPGQGLRLIYYSQIVNDFQKGDIAEGYSVSREKKESFPLTVTSAQKNPTAFYLCASSPRPSGGSEAFFGQGTRLTVV.

This clone was found a few times. The rearrangement uses TRBV14 and TRBJ1-2; D gene unclear. Germline assignment: CDR1 SGHDN and CDR2 FVKESK. The CDR3 spans 12 residues. V lost 0 bases, J lost 8 bases, and 7 bases lay in between. CDR3: CASSQEAAGYTF. The DNA for the CDR3 is TGTGCCAGCAGCCAAGAGGCCGCAGGCTACACCTTC.

This chain uses TRBV19 with TRBJ2-3; 9 bases agree with TRBD2. Germline V gives CDR1 LNHDA, CDR2 SQIVND (reference sequence). The CDR3 length is 16 residues. V gave up 5 bases and J gave up 2 bases; unmatched junction bases: 8. The DNA of the CDR3 is TGTGCCAGTAGTCCGATACCTAGCGGGAACACAGATACGCAGTATTTT. It specifies CASSPIPSGNTDTQYF.

The rearrangement links TRBV7-2 to TRBJ2-7, with 7 positions matching TRBD2. V dropped 4 bases and J dropped 3; count of bases not matched to a gene: 15. This CDR3 comprises 17 residues. CDR1 and CDR2 (germline): SGHTA, FQGNSA. The CDR3 DNA is TGTGCCAGCAGCTCGCGACCTAGCGGACACGAAAACTACGAGCAGTACTTC. Residues: CASSSRPSGHENYEQYF.

The rearrangement uses TRBV6-6 and TRBJ2-1, with 7 bases lining up with TRBD1. CDR1 is MNHNY and CDR2 is SVGAGI in the germline V gene (reference sequence). The length of the CDR3 is 17 residues. V shed 5 bases and J 0 bases; nucleotides not matched to a gene: 10. The CDR3 loop is CASSRIGQASSYNEQFF. CDR3 nucleotides: TGTGCCAGCAGTCGAATTGGACAGGCGAGCTCCTACAATGAGCAGTTCTTC.

This chain connects TRBV14 to TRBJ2-5, with a tentative D call TRBD1 (5 bases). From germline, CDR1 is SGHDN and CDR2 FVKESK. Trimming pared 0 bases from V and 4 bases from J, leaving 12 bases between. The CDR3 is made up of 15 amino acids. The CDR3 loop is CASSQDLAGRETQYF. In DNA form, the CDR3 reads TGTGCCAGCAGCCAAGATCTGGCAGGGCGAGAGACCCAGTACTTC.

In its sample, this clone was seen once. This CDR3 is CASSLTSGVYNEQFF. The CDR3 DNA reads as TGTGCCAGCAGCTTAACTAGCGGGGTTTACAATGAGCAGTTCTTC. This rearrangement joins TRBV7-2 to TRBJ2-1, with 10 bases fitting TRBD2. V gave up 2 bases and J gave up 4 bases; unmatched junction bases: 2. Germline loops: CDR1 SGHTA, CDR2 FQGNSA. The CDR3 has 15 residues.

V gene TRBV27 combines with J gene TRBJ1-2; 8 bases are shared with TRBD1. CDR3 length equals 14 residues. Germline V lookup: CDR1 MNHEY, CDR2 SMNVEV (reference sequence). With 4 bases clipped from V and 5 bases from J, the junction kept 6 bases outside the gene matches. Written as DNA, the CDR3 is TGTGCCAGCAGTTCTCCCGGGACAGGTTATGGCTACACCTTC. Its protein product is CASSSPGTGYGYTF.

J is TRBJ2-1 and V is TRBV10-2; D call uncertain. In germline, CDR1 is WSHSY, CDR2 SAAADI. This CDR3 has 13 amino acids. As DNA, the CDR3 is TGCGCTTCAACAGAGAGCTCCTACAATGAGCAGTTCTTC. Its protein is CASTESSYNEQFF.

The chain is built from TRBV27 and TRBJ2-5; D is perhaps TRBD2 (6 bases). V lost 6 bases and J lost 8, with 22 bases in between. The CDR3 is 15 amino acids. CDR1 MNHEY and CDR2 SMNVEV come from the germline V gene (reference sequence). The CDR3 protein is CASSTAGRGTRTQYF. The CDR3 bases are TGTGCCAGCAGCACGGCGGGGCGTGGGACGAGAACCCAGTACTTC.

The chain combines TRBV14 with TRBJ1-2; a weak D match, TRBD1 (5 bases). Per the germline V gene, CDR1 is SGHDN and CDR2 is FVKESK. V lost 0 bases and J lost 8, with 10 bases in between. This CDR3 contains 13 residues. The CDR3 sequence is CASSQDGRGGYTF. Here the CDR3 DNA reads TGTGCCAGCAGCCAAGACGGAAGGGGCGGCTACACCTTC.

This clone appeared once. This sequence joins TRBV28 and TRBJ2-7; the match to TRBD2 covers 13 bases. Germline-derived CDR1 and CDR2 are MDHEN and SYDVKM. V lost 8 bases, J lost 5 bases, and 15 bases stayed unmatched. This CDR3 comprises 17 residues. The CDR3 sequence is CASRTTSGRAKGHEQYF. The CDR3 nucleotides are TGTGCCAGCCGGACTACTAGCGGGAGGGCCAAGGGTCACGAGCAGTACTTC. Based on the CDR3 plus reference TRBV28 and TRBJ2-7, the full variable domain is DVKVTQSSRYLVKRTGEKVFLECVQDMDHENMFWYRQDPGLGLRLIYFSYDVKMKEKGDIPEGYSVSREKKERFSLILESASTNQTSMYLCASRTTSGRAKGHEQYFGPGTRLTVT.

The V call is TRBV15, the J call TRBJ1-4; possible D gene TRBD1, 5 bases. The CDR3 length is 16 residues. The V end lost 5 bases, the J end lost 0 bases, and 13 bases lay between the germline ends. Germline CDR1 and CDR2: LNHNV and YYDKDF (reference sequence). CDR3 loop: CATSALRGATNEKLFF. Written as DNA, the CDR3 is TGTGCCACCAGCGCCCTCCGGGGGGCAACTAATGAAAAACTGTTTTTT.

This sequence joins TRBV5-6 and TRBJ2-7; 13 nucleotides align to TRBD2. The germline gives CDR1 SGHDT, CDR2 YYEEEE. This CDR3 contains 14 residues. The V gene end was trimmed by 6 bases and the J gene end by 7 bases; junction bases not matched to a gene: 7. CDR3 region: CASTRLAGGIEQYF. The CDR3 DNA reads as TGTGCCAGCACAAGACTAGCGGGAGGTATAGAGCAGTACTTC.

There are many counts of this clone. The chain uses TRBV10-3 and TRBJ1-1, with unresolved D. CDR3 length: 13 residues. CDR1 and CDR2 from the germline V gene are ENHRY and SYGVKD. The V and J ends lost 4 bases and 1 base respectively, with 7 bases between them. The CDR3 region is CAISGLTNTEAFF. CDR3 nucleotide sequence: TGTGCCATCAGTGGACTCACGAACACTGAAGCTTTCTTT.

The chain is built from TRBV9 and TRBJ2-1; TRBD2 agrees at 9 bases. The CDR3 spans 15 residues. After removal of 1 base from V and 5 bases from J, the junction contained 4 bases not matched to a gene. Germline assignment: CDR1 SGDLS and CDR2 YYNGEE. The CDR3 region has the DNA TGTGCCAGCAGCGTACTGGCGGGAGGGCACAATGAGCAGTTCTTC. Protein: CASSVLAGGHNEQFF.

The table lists this clone with a few counts. The chain recombines TRBV19 with TRBJ1-1; the match to TRBD1 covers 10 bases. Germline assignment: CDR1 LNHDA and CDR2 SQIVND (reference sequence). J gave up 7 bases and V 6 bases, and 8 bases lay outside the gene matches. The length of the CDR3 is 14 residues. The CDR3 DNA reads as TGTGCCAGTAGCCCCGGGACAGGGGAGAGTGAAGCTTTCTTT. Translation: CASSPGTGESEAFF.

The CDR3 DNA sequence: TGTGCCAGCAGCCCCCTGGGACAGGGGTCTCTAAGCTCTGGAAACACCATATATTTT. It yields the protein CASSPLGQGSLSSGNTIYF. The genes are TRBV7-8 and TRBJ1-3, with 10 bases fitting TRBD1. The junction had 13 bases not matched to a gene; V was cut back by 5 bases and J by 0 bases. CDR1 SGHVS and CDR2 FQNEAQ come from the germline V gene. CDR3 length equals 19 residues.

The rearrangement uses TRBV6-7 and TRBJ1-1; weak D call: TRBD1 (5 bases). TRBV6-7 is reported as an ORF; its role is uncertain. The CDR3 has 16 amino acids. The V end lost 2 bases, the J end lost 3 bases, and 16 bases lay between the germline ends. Written as DNA, the CDR3 is TGTGCCAGCAGTTACAGGATGGGGCTTGAATACACTGAAGCTTTCTTT. Translating gives CASSYRMGLEYTEAFF.

The V call is TRBV6-5, the J call TRBJ2-2; tentatively, D is TRBD1 (6 bases). V lost 6 bases, J lost 2 bases, and 13 bases lay in between. Germline lookup yields CDR1 MNHEY and CDR2 SVGAGI. This CDR3 is 15 amino acids long. CDR3 bases: TGTGCCAGCAGGGGGGCAGGTCGTAACACCGGGGAGCTGTTTTTT. The encoded protein is CASRGAGRNTGELFF.

The chain has TRBV2 and TRBJ2-7; 7 bases align to TRBD2. CDR1 SNHLY and CDR2 FYNNEI come from the germline V gene. The CDR3 runs 17 residues. V dropped 2 bases and J dropped 0; count of bases not matched to a gene: 10. The CDR3 DNA sequence: TGTGCCAGCAGTGAATGGGAGGGGAATAGGGGCTCCTACGAGCAGTACTTC. This codes for CASSEWEGNRGSYEQYF.

The gene calls are TRBV5-6 and TRBJ2-7; no reliable D call. CDR3 length: 13 residues. Deletions cut 3 bases from V and 1 base from J, with 8 bases between. From germline, CDR1 is SGHDT and CDR2 YYEEEE. CDR3 DNA: TGTGCCAGCAGCTCCACTACATCCTACGAGCAGTACTTC. Protein: CASSSTTSYEQYF.

This chain connects TRBV28 to TRBJ1-3; possibly TRBD1 for D (6 bases). Germline lookup yields CDR1 MDHEN and CDR2 SYDVKM. V was trimmed by 7 bases and J by 4 bases, leaving 8 bases between them. This CDR3 spans 12 amino acids. CDR3 region: CASTTGGNTIYF. CDR3 in DNA: TGTGCCAGCACTACAGGGGGAAACACCATATATTTT. The variable domain in full, with the rest retrieved from reference TRBV28 and TRBJ1-3, is DVKVTQSSRYLVKRTGEKVFLECVQDMDHENMFWYRQDPGLGLRLIYFSYDVKMKEKGDIPEGYSVSREKKERFSLILESASTNQTSMYLCASTTGGNTIYFGEGSWLTVV.

This sequence joins TRBV28 and TRBJ1-1; 11 bases align to TRBD1. The V segment lost 8 bases and the J segment 2 bases; nucleotides outside the gene matches: 4. Germline lookup yields CDR1 MDHEN and CDR2 SYDVKM. The CDR3 has 14 amino acids. The CDR3 protein is CASRGTGGNTEAFF. The CDR3 bases are TGTGCCAGCCGAGGGACAGGGGGAAACACTGAAGCTTTCTTT.

This clone was recorded a few times. Other DNA sequences in this specimen translate into the identical CDR3. The V gene is TRBV5-1, the J gene TRBJ1-2, with a possible D match to TRBD1 (6 bases). The CDR3 is 13 amino acids. Trimming took 2 bases from V and 6 from J, leaving 11 bases between them. Germline values: CDR1 SGHRS, CDR2 YFSETQ. CDR3 nucleotide sequence: TGCGCCAGCAGCTTAGAACAGGGCCATGGCTACACCTTC. This gives the protein CASSLEQGHGYTF.

The V and J genes are TRBV27 and TRBJ2-1, with D perhaps TRBD1 (6 bases). The CDR3 is 15 amino acids. Germline lookup yields CDR1 MNHEY and CDR2 SMNVEV (reference sequence). V was shortened by 2 bases and J by 8 bases, with 16 bases between the two germline ends. CDR3 in DNA: TGTGCCAGCAGTTTAATCTCCAGGGGAGACCATGAGCAGTTCTTC. Its translation: CASSLISRGDHEQFF.

This chain links TRBV24-1 with TRBJ2-2; D remains unclear. The CDR3 spans 13 residues. CDR1 and CDR2 from the germline V gene are KGHDR and SFDVKD. The V end lost 8 bases, the J end lost 5 bases, and 11 bases lay between the germline ends. The CDR3 is CATKRGVTGELFF. The CDR3 DNA is TGTGCCACCAAGCGAGGTGTGACCGGGGAGCTGTTTTTT.